The source of this TCR beta chain is a study of technical replicates of blood from several donors. CDR3 length: 15 residues. With V trimmed by 6 bases and J by 1 base, 8 bases remained unmatched. Germline CDR1 SNHLY, CDR2 FYNNEI. Here immunoSEQ multiplex PCR was the method, and the copy in TCRdb shows in-frame clones only, minus some. The sample lists tens of thousands of clones; 95% to 98% were seen once. The TCR was taken from a human donor in good health. The V gene is TRBV2, the J gene TRBJ1-1; 7 bases fit TRBD1. Sequenced material: T cells isolated from PBMCs. The chain's CDR3 is CASRGTGVENTEAFF. In DNA form, the CDR3 reads TGTGCCAGCAGGGGTACAGGGGTGGAGAACACTGAAGCTTTCTTT. Filled out from reference TRBV2 and TRBJ1-1, the complete variable domain reads EPEVTQTPSHQVTQMGQEVILRCVPISNHLYFYWYRQILGQKVEFLVSFYNNEISEKSEIFDDQFSVERPDGSNFTLKIRSTKLEDSAMYFCASRGTGVENTEAFFGQGTRLTVV.